The 14 T cell receptor beta chains reported below all come from one sample, sequenced in a study of blood T cell repertoires in COVID-19. Method: immunoSEQ multiplex PCR; TCRdb's copy keeps in-frame clones and lacks some. This table has about 200,000 clones, approximately 84% appearing once. Material: PBMCs or T cells enriched from blood (not recorded which). These receptors all come from a man aged 40-55 years who had recovered from COVID-19.

This chain uses TRBV28 with TRBJ1-2, with a possible D match to TRBD1 (6 bases). CDR3 length: 13 amino acids. The germline CDR1 and CDR2 sequences are MDHEN and SYDVKM. V shed 2 bases and J shed 4 bases, with 8 bases lying between them. This CDR3 is CASSLRGGYGYTF. In nucleotides, the CDR3 is TGTGCCAGCAGTTTAAGAGGGGGCTATGGCTACACCTTC.

V is TRBV7-6 and J is TRBJ1-1; weak D call: TRBD1 (5 bases). Germline V gives CDR1 SGHVS, CDR2 FNYEAQ. The CDR3 consists of 13 residues. The ends were cut back, 5 bases at V and 2 bases at J, with 9 bases in the middle. For the CDR3, the DNA is TGTGCCAGCAGCACCAGGGTCAACACTGAAGCTTTCTTT. This gives the protein CASSTRVNTEAFF.

The chain recombines TRBV5-1 with TRBJ2-7; TRBD2 matches at 10 bases. J gave up 2 bases and V 4 bases, and 6 bases lay outside the gene matches. Germline values: CDR1 SGHRS, CDR2 YFSETQ. The CDR3 extends over 15 amino acids. The CDR3 coding sequence is TGCGCCAGCAGCCCTCGGACTAGCGGCCCCTACGAGCAGTACTTC. Translation: CASSPRTSGPYEQYF.

The genes are TRBV7-3 and TRBJ2-1; D is undetermined. The CDR3 totals 14 residues. V was clipped by 2 bases and J by 0 bases, with 5 bases between them. Germline values: CDR1 SGHTA, CDR2 FQGTGA. CDR3 sequence: CASSLLLSYNEQFF. The CDR3 DNA reads as TGTGCCAGCAGCTTACTCCTCTCCTACAATGAGCAGTTCTTC.

The chain links TRBV5-1 to TRBJ2-5; 8 nucleotides match TRBD1. This CDR3 comprises 15 residues. Germline CDR1 SGHRS, CDR2 YFSETQ. The J segment lost 2 bases and the V segment lost 3 bases, leaving 6 bases of the junction unmatched. In DNA form, the CDR3 reads TGCGCCAGCAGCTCCCGAGACAGGGGACAAGAGACCCAGTACTTC. Translated: CASSSRDRGQETQYF.

The chain is built from TRBV5-1 and TRBJ1-2; D not resolved. V was trimmed by 0 bases and J by 8 bases, leaving 20 bases between them. The CDR3 is 16 residues long. Germline V lookup: CDR1 SGHRS, CDR2 YFSETQ. The CDR3 region is CASSLADGVLLEGYTF. CDR3 bases: TGCGCCAGCAGCTTGGCCGACGGAGTTCTATTAGAAGGCTACACCTTC.

The rearrangement joins TRBV3-1 (or the pseudogene TRBV3-2) to TRBJ1-1, with a tentative D call TRBD1 (6 bases). Trimming took 1 base from V and 2 from J, leaving 8 bases between them. The CDR3 covers 14 residues. The V gene's germline CDR1 is LGHDT and CDR2 YNNKEL (reference sequence). CDR3: CASSQVGANTEAFF. The CDR3 nucleotides read TGTGCCAGCAGCCAAGTGGGGGCCAACACTGAAGCTTTCTTT.

This clone was seen a single time. The chain joins TRBV5-4 to TRBJ2-5, with 7 bases that match TRBD2. This CDR3 is 15 amino acids long. V was clipped by 4 bases and J by 1 base; unmatched bases: 7. CDR1 and CDR2 from the germline V gene are SGHNT and YYREEE (reference sequence). CDR3 in amino acids: CASSGRDYPQETQYF. CDR3 nucleotide sequence: TGTGCCAGCAGCGGCCGGGACTACCCCCAAGAGACCCAGTACTTC.

This clone was detected once. This chain joins TRBV5-1 and TRBJ1-6; no firm D call. The CDR3 is 15 amino acids. Germline V gene sequence: CDR1 SGHRS, CDR2 YFSETQ. V lost 1 base and J 7 bases, leaving 12 bases between the germline ends. Here the CDR3 DNA reads TGCGCCAGCAGCTTGATGGGCACCGAGAATTCACCCCTCCACTTT. This gives the protein CASSLMGTENSPLHF.

V and J are TRBV5-4 and TRBJ2-3; 9 bases match TRBD2. CDR1 is SGHNT, CDR2 YYREEE, per germline (reference sequence). Trimming cost V 4 bases and J 5 bases; bases outside gene matches: 14. The CDR3 sequence is 17 residues long. CDR3 residues: CASSLYLGGRAGDTQYF. CDR3 DNA sequence: TGTGCCAGCAGCCTATATTTAGGCGGGAGGGCCGGAGATACGCAGTATTTT.

This chain connects TRBV5-1 to TRBJ2-2, with D possibly being TRBD2 (6 bases). V was shortened by 3 bases and J by 1 base, with 10 bases between the two germline ends. The CDR3 is 15 amino acids. Germline V gene sequence: CDR1 SGHRS, CDR2 YFSETQ. The CDR3 DNA reads as TGCGCCAGCAGCTACCAGGGAGGGAACACCGGGGAGCTGTTTTTT. It translates to CASSYQGGNTGELFF.

The chain uses TRBV12-3 or TRBV12-4 and TRBJ1-1; no clear D. The CDR3 contains 12 residues. V was clipped by 2 bases and J by 5 bases, with 6 bases between them. The CDR3 coding sequence is TGTGCCAGCAGTTTAAGCGCGACTGAAGCTTTCTTT. This gives the protein CASSLSATEAFF.

The rearrangement joins TRBV3-1 (or the pseudogene TRBV3-2) to TRBJ2-2, with D tentatively TRBD2 (5 bases). CDR1 LGHDT and CDR2 YNNKEL come from the germline V gene (reference sequence). V shed 3 bases and J shed 0 bases, with 8 bases lying between them. The CDR3 has 15 residues. The CDR3 protein is CASSHDGANTGELFF. Here the CDR3 DNA reads TGTGCCAGCAGCCACGACGGGGCGAACACCGGGGAGCTGTTTTTT.

The rearrangement uses TRBV9 and TRBJ1-1; 9 positions match TRBD1. V lost 8 bases and J lost 4; bases outside the gene matches: 6. Germline V CDR1 and CDR2: SGDLS, YYNGEE. This CDR3 spans 13 amino acids. The CDR3 DNA reads TGTGCCAGTTCCACAGGGGGCGGCACTGAAGCTTTCTTT. Encoded protein: CASSTGGGTEAFF.